Sequencing of this TCR beta chain was carried out in a study of T cell clones after liver transplantation. General study results and limits: A larger donor-reactive than third-party decline suggested partial antigen-specific deletion.

A word on this clone: Antigen unknown.

Germline V gene data show CDR1 as SGHNT and CDR2 as YENEEA. This CDR3 has 19 residues. J was trimmed by 0 bases and V by 0 bases; bases with no gene match: 13. Data came from immunoSEQ multiplex PCR; TCRdb stores just in-frame clones and leaves some out. The table has about 33,000 clones, over 85% seen once; the top ten hold about 24%. The chain is built from TRBV11-3 and TRBJ1-1, with TRBD1 matching over 7 bases. The sequencing here drew on CD8+ T cells from blood, taken 12 months after liver transplant. This TCR was sampled from a human patient who received a liver transplant. T cells may partly derive from the graft donor. The CDR3 protein is CASSLDQLALGQMNTEAFF. Written as DNA, the CDR3 is TGTGCCAGCAGCTTAGATCAGCTAGCATTGGGACAGATGAACACTGAAGCTTTCTTT.